Listed here are 25 T cell receptor beta chains from one sample, sequenced in a study of technical replicates of blood from a few donors. The method was immunoSEQ multiplex PCR; TCRdb's version includes in-frame clones alone and lacks a portion of them. The sample lists almost 70,000 clones, roughly 90% occurring once. Sequencing was carried out using PBMCs. These receptor sequences come from a human donor in good health. Some clones in this sample may be carry-over from other donors' samples.

In this sample, this clone turned up once. DNA of the CDR3: TGTGCCACCGGGACTAGCGGGGGCACAGCCTACGAGCAGTACTTC. This gives the protein CATGTSGGTAYEQYF. The chain links TRBV10-3 to TRBJ2-7; 14 nucleotides match TRBD2. The J segment lost 2 bases and the V segment lost 10 bases, leaving 7 bases of the junction unmatched. The CDR3 extends over 15 amino acids. Germline V gene data show CDR1 as ENHRY and CDR2 as SYGVKD.

In nucleotides, the CDR3 is TGTGCCAGCAGTGACAGACAGATCCAAGAGACCCAGTACTTC. The encoded protein is CASSDRQIQETQYF. This chain connects TRBV2 to TRBJ2-5; TRBD1 might be the D (5 bases). From germline, CDR1 is SNHLY and CDR2 FYNNEI. The CDR3 is 14 amino acids. The V gene lost 3 bases and the J gene lost 1 base, with 9 bases spanning the gap.

The chain employs TRBV4-2 and TRBJ2-2; 13 bases are a match to TRBD2. The V and J ends lost 1 base and 6 bases, in that order; junction bases with no gene match: 2. The CDR3 has 16 residues. Looked up from germline, CDR1 is LGHNA and CDR2 is YNFKEQ. The chain's CDR3 is CASSQAGLAGSGELFF. The CDR3 region has the DNA TGTGCCAGCAGCCAAGCGGGACTAGCGGGATCCGGGGAGCTGTTTTTT.

The chain combines TRBV7-9 with TRBJ2-7; TRBD2 matches at 11 bases. This CDR3 comprises 17 residues. CDR1 is SEHNR, CDR2 FQNEAQ, per germline (reference sequence). V lost 0 bases and J lost 2; bases outside the gene matches: 6. The CDR3 DNA sequence: TGTGCCAGCAGCTTAGCGCTAACTAGCGGGGGCGCCTACGAGCAGTACTTC. This gives the protein CASSLALTSGGAYEQYF.

This clone was seen a single time. V is TRBV11-3 and J is TRBJ2-1, with 7 bases that match TRBD1. V lost 0 bases to trimming and J lost 3 bases; unmatched junction nucleotides: 14. The CDR3 contains 19 residues. CDR1 is SGHNT, CDR2 YENEEA, per germline. The CDR3 protein is CASSLDLNRGKLDYNEQFF. In nucleotides, the CDR3 is TGTGCCAGCAGCTTAGATCTGAACAGGGGCAAGTTAGACTACAATGAGCAGTTCTTC.

The chain couples TRBV7-9 to TRBJ2-1, with TRBD2 matching 10 bases. Trimming at V came to 4 bases and at J to 9 bases, leaving 12 bases not matched to a gene. Germline-derived CDR1 and CDR2 are SEHNR and FQNEAQ (reference sequence). The CDR3 consists of 16 residues. CDR3 amino acids: CASSSRSGGGRTEQFF. The DNA of the CDR3 is TGTGCCAGCAGCTCCCGGAGCGGGGGGGGCCGGACTGAGCAGTTCTTC.

The chain recombines TRBV7-6 with TRBJ2-2; the match to TRBD1 covers 8 bases. This CDR3 has 16 residues. V was pared by 1 base and J by 6 bases, with 7 bases of the junction left unmatched. CDR1 is SGHVS, CDR2 FNYEAQ, per germline. In DNA, the CDR3 is TGTGCCAGCAGCTTAGTTGTCCAGGGGGCGGCCGGGGAGCTGTTTTTT. This sequence encodes CASSLVVQGAAGELFF.

The chain combines TRBV11-2 with TRBJ2-7; 11 bases are shared with TRBD2. V was clipped by 6 bases and J by 5 bases; unmatched bases: 12. Germline assignment: CDR1 SGHAT and CDR2 FQNNGV. The CDR3 spans 16 residues. The CDR3 protein is CASSLRGGTSGHEQYF. CDR3 DNA: TGTGCCAGCAGTCTTAGGGGTGGGACTAGCGGCCACGAGCAGTACTTC.

Of note for this clone: At one end the junction does not follow the germline gene, possibly because of a read error. The CDR3 DNA reads TGTGCCAGCAGCCAAGAAAGTTACTACGGGACTAAATTCTTC. Translated: CASSQESYYGTKFF. The chain is built from TRBV14 and TRBJ2-7, with 7 bases lining up with TRBD2. The CDR3 covers 14 residues. Germline CDR1 is SGHDN and CDR2 is FVKESK.

The J gene is TRBJ2-1, the V gene TRBV18, with a weak D call TRBD1 (5 bases). V was trimmed by 4 bases and J by 9 bases, leaving 10 bases between them. The CDR3 is 12 amino acids. Looked up from germline, CDR1 is KGHSH and CDR2 is LQKENI. Written as DNA, the CDR3 is TGTGCCAGCTCACGGGGTGACAGTGAGCAGTTCTTC. Its translation is CASSRGDSEQFF.

The J gene is TRBJ1-2, the V gene TRBV19; 10 bases fit TRBD1. Germline V gene lookup returns CDR1 LNHDA and CDR2 SQIVND (reference sequence). Germline trimming cut 6 bases from V and 3 bases from J; bases unmatched to any gene: 16. The CDR3 sequence is 18 residues long. The chain's CDR3 is CASRITGTGASGDYGYTF. CDR3 nucleotide sequence: TGTGCCAGTAGGATCACCGGGACAGGGGCCTCCGGAGACTATGGCTACACCTTC. Based on the CDR3 plus reference TRBV19 and TRBJ1-2, the full variable domain is DGGITQSPKYLFRKEGQNVTLSCEQNLNHDAMYWYRQDPGQGLRLIYYSQIVNDFQKGDIAEGYSVSREKKESFPLTVTSAQKNPTAFYLCASRITGTGASGDYGYTFGSGTRLTVV.

This clone came up once. CDR3 sequence reads: CASSLKLAGTQETQYF. The CDR3 DNA follows: TGTGCCAGCAGCTTGAAACTAGCGGGTACCCAAGAGACCCAGTACTTC. The rearrangement uses TRBV5-6 and TRBJ2-5, with 9 bases that match TRBD2. V lost 1 base to trimming and J lost 1 base; unmatched junction nucleotides: 5. The CDR3 is made up of 16 amino acids. Germline V gene sequence: CDR1 SGHDT, CDR2 YYEEEE.

The genes are TRBV14 and TRBJ2-7; D is possibly TRBD1 (5 bases). V dropped 0 bases and J dropped 6 bases, with 9 bases sitting between them. Germline V lookup: CDR1 SGHDN, CDR2 FVKESK. The CDR3 sequence is 13 residues long. The chain's CDR3 is CASSQDLGLEQYF. Written as DNA, the CDR3 is TGTGCCAGCAGCCAAGATTTGGGGCTCGAGCAGTACTTC.

The chain couples TRBV5-8 to TRBJ2-7; D is perhaps TRBD2 (5 bases). Trimming removed 0 bases from V and 2 bases from J, with 9 bases in between. Germline V CDR1 and CDR2: SGHTS, YDEGEE. CDR3 length: 14 amino acids. CDR3 coding DNA: TGTGCCAGCAGCTTGGATGGACTTACCTACGAGCAGTACTTC. This codes for CASSLDGLTYEQYF. Supplemented by reference TRBV5-8 and TRBJ2-7, the full variable domain reads EAGVTQSPTHLIKTRGQQATLRCSPISGHTSVYWYQQALGLGLQFLLWYDEGEERNRGNFPPRFSGRQFPNYSSELNVNALELEDSALYLCASSLDGLTYEQYFGPGTRLTVT.

This rearrangement joins TRBV6-5 to TRBJ2-7; D possibly corresponds to TRBD1 (6 bases). The CDR3 is 13 amino acids. The V gene lost 7 bases and the J gene lost 7 bases, with 17 bases spanning the gap. Per the germline V gene, CDR1 is MNHEY and CDR2 is SVGAGI. This chain's CDR3 is CASTPTGFGEQYF. The DNA of the CDR3 is TGTGCCAGCACCCCAACAGGGTTTGGGGAGCAGTACTTC.

This clone was observed a single time. CDR3 DNA: TGCGCCAGCAGCCAAACCCTGAGCGGTTCCTACGAGCAGTACTTC. Translation: CASSQTLSGSYEQYF. V usage is TRBV4-1 and J usage is TRBJ2-7; TRBD2 might be the D (5 bases). V lost 2 bases, J lost 1 base, and 12 bases lay in between. The CDR3 has 15 amino acids. Looked up from germline, CDR1 is MGHRA and CDR2 is YSYEKL.

The rearrangement joins TRBV6-5 to TRBJ1-2; TRBD1 matches 9 bases. V lost 8 bases to trimming and J lost 4 bases; unmatched junction nucleotides: 8. This CDR3 comprises 14 residues. Per the germline V gene, CDR1 is MNHEY and CDR2 is SVGAGI. The CDR3 DNA reads TGTGCCAGCCAAAAGGGACAGGGTGGCTATGGCTACACCTTC. It codes for CASQKGQGGYGYTF.

This chain uses TRBV19 with TRBJ2-1, with D perhaps matching TRBD1 (6 bases). Trimming took off 7 bases at V and 5 bases at J, with 12 bases between the two ends. Germline V CDR1 and CDR2: LNHDA, SQIVND (reference sequence). The CDR3 extends over 13 amino acids. The CDR3 DNA is TGTGCCAGTACGTACAGGGAAAACAATGAGCAGTTCTTC. The encoded protein is CASTYRENNEQFF.

The V call is TRBV6-1, the J call TRBJ1-5; D is possibly TRBD1 (5 bases). Trimming left V 7 bases short and J 7 bases short, with 20 bases between. The CDR3 sequence is 15 residues long. Germline CDR1 is MNHNS and CDR2 is SASEGT. CDR3 bases: TGTGCCAGCATCCTGGGTTCGGGGGTTGTCCAGCCCCAGCATTTT. Translation: CASILGSGVVQPQHF.

This chain joins TRBV19 and TRBJ1-5, with no clear D. CDR3 length: 15 residues. Germline CDR1 reads LNHDA; CDR2 reads SQIVND (reference sequence). Between the trimmed V and J ends, which lost 7 bases and 4 bases, there was a span of 17 bases. CDR3 in DNA: TGTGCCAGTAATGGTATAGCCACTGGGAATCAGCCCCAGCATTTT. Amino acid sequence: CASNGIATGNQPQHF. The full variable domain, its missing parts supplied by reference TRBV19 and TRBJ1-5, is DGGITQSPKYLFRKEGQNVTLSCEQNLNHDAMYWYRQDPGQGLRLIYYSQIVNDFQKGDIAEGYSVSREKKESFPLTVTSAQKNPTAFYLCASNGIATGNQPQHFGDGTRLSIL.

The CDR3 loop is CASSVLSGELFF. The CDR3, as DNA: TGTGCCAGCAGCGTACTCTCCGGGGAGCTGTTTTTT. The gene calls are TRBV9 and TRBJ2-2; D is undetermined. In germline, CDR1 is SGDLS, CDR2 YYNGEE. This CDR3 contains 12 residues. Trimming removed 1 base at V and 6 bases at J, with 4 bases between.

This chain uses TRBV9 with TRBJ2-5; 10 bases are shared with TRBD2. Germline-derived CDR1 and CDR2 are SGDLS and YYNGEE. V trimming: 0 bases; J trimming: 4 bases; junction bases outside the gene matches: 3. The CDR3 covers 15 residues. Here the CDR3 reads CASSVVAGGGETQYF. CDR3 nucleotide sequence: TGTGCCAGCAGCGTAGTAGCGGGGGGCGGAGAGACCCAGTACTTC.

The V and J genes are TRBV6-6 and TRBJ1-6; 7 nucleotides line up with TRBD1. Germline CDR1 and CDR2: MNHNY and SVGAGI (reference sequence). The V and J ends lost 5 bases and 6 bases, in that order; junction bases with no gene match: 7. The length of the CDR3 is 15 residues. The CDR3 reads CASSGGQGVNSPLHF. The CDR3 DNA reads TGTGCCAGCAGTGGGGGGCAGGGGGTTAATTCACCCCTCCACTTT.

The gene calls are TRBV7-6 and TRBJ2-5, with 7 bases lining up with TRBD1. The germline CDR1 and CDR2 sequences are SGHVS and FNYEAQ. This CDR3 is built from 16 residues. V lost 2 bases, J lost 4 bases, and 10 bases stayed unmatched. The CDR3 DNA reads as TGTGCCAGCAGCTTACCTGACAGGGAGATAACAGAGACCCAGTACTTC. Protein: CASSLPDREITETQYF.

In DNA, the CDR3 is TGTGCCAGCAGCTTAGCGGGTAGCGCCCGGAGCTGGTCCTACGAGCAGTACTTC. Encoded protein: CASSLAGSARSWSYEQYF. J is TRBJ2-7 and V is TRBV7-9, with D tentatively TRBD2 (5 bases). V lost 0 bases and J lost 1, with 19 bases in between. The length of the CDR3 is 18 residues. CDR1 and CDR2 from the germline V gene are SEHNR and FQNEAQ (reference sequence).